This entry features one TCR beta chain sequence. Treatment given: randomized to nivolumab then ipilimumab (arm A) or the reverse (arm B). Sequenced by immunoSEQ multiplex PCR; TCRdb stores in-frame clones only, minus some. Altogether fewer than 8,500 clones are present, 70% to 80% being singletons, with the ten largest covering around 7.4%. These data belong to a study of sequential checkpoint blockade in melanoma. Looked up from germline, CDR1 is MGHRA and CDR2 is YSYEKL. This CDR3 is built from 15 residues. The J segment lost 6 bases and the V segment lost 4 bases, leaving 9 bases of the junction unmatched.

Source: CD8+ T cells sorted from blood (inferred from file names), taken from a patient given nivolumab and ipilimumab in sequence. The chain employs TRBV4-1 and TRBJ2-1, with 7 bases that match TRBD2. The receptor was isolated from a human donor with melanoma. The CDR3 DNA follows: TGCGCCAGCAGCCCCAGGACTAGTCTACGCAATGAGCAGTTCTTC. Its protein product is CASSPRTSLRNEQFF.